This T cell receptor beta chain appears in the sequencing data of a study of identical twins. MiXCR was run by TCRdb on the 5' RACE reads, yielding one entry per CDR3 protein. Of approximately 530,000 distinct CDR3 sequences in the sample, under 25% were seen once. This clonotype was observed a few times. The antigen is not known. Study-wide results and caveats: Fewer insertions were carried by abundant cord blood beta clonotypes, but none was seen in memory repertoires. Conclusions came from cross-sectional statistical analysis, not from following the same donors.

A further study also used this sample, focusing on yellow fever vaccine responses in identical twins.

The sequenced sample consisted of CD4+ T cells sorted from blood. This sequence was found in a woman in her late teens or twenties in good health.

This chain's CDR3 is CASSLATGDTQYF. In DNA, the CDR3 is TGTGCCAGCAGCTTAGCTACCGGAGATACGCAGTATTTT. This chain links TRBV7-9 with TRBJ2-3, with D unclear. The CDR3 runs 13 residues. Germline CDR1 reads SEHNR; CDR2 reads FQNEAQ (reference sequence). The germline V and J ends were trimmed by 0 bases and 5 bases, with 6 bases remaining between them.